This T cell receptor (beta chain) was recorded in a study of shared clonotypes between healthy human individuals. At the level of the study: For every donor, three CD4 naive, three CD4 memory, two CD8 naive and one CD8 memory plates were used.

Germline CDR1 reads SGHKS; CDR2 reads YYEKEE (reference sequence). The V end was cut by 2 bases, the J end by 2 bases, with 13 bases between. The CDR3 consists of 15 residues. Points on this clone: Its antigen is not identified.

Study findings and constraints: The authors expected sequencing depth to affect clonotype sharing among donors.

TCRdb's copy holds only in-frame clones and misses some; the assay was immunoSEQ multiplex PCR. The repertoire consists of 780,000 or so clones, with 72% occurring once and the leading ten covering around 1.8%. This clonotype originated in a woman younger than 45 in good health. The genes are TRBV5-5 and TRBJ1-2, with a tentative D call TRBD1 (6 bases). The sample comprised memory CD4+ T cells sorted from blood. Described subset: CD45RA-negative fraction. The CDR3 spells CASSLVGQMNYGYTF. As DNA, the CDR3 is TGTGCCAGCAGCTTAGTAGGACAGATGAACTATGGCTACACCTTC.